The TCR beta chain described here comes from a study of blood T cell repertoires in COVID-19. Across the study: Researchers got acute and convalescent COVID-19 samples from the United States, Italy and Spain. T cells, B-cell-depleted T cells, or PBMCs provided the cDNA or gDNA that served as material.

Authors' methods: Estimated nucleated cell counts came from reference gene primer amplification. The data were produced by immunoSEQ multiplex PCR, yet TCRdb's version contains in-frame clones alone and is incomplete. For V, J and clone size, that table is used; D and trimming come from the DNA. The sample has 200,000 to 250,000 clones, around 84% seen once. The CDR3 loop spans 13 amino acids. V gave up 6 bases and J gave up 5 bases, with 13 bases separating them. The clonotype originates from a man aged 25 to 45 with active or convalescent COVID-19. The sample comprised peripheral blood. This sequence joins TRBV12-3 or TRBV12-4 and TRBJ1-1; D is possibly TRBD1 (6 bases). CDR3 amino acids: CASSGQQGTEAFF. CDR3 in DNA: TGTGCCAGCAGCGGCCAACAGGGAACTGAAGCTTTCTTT.